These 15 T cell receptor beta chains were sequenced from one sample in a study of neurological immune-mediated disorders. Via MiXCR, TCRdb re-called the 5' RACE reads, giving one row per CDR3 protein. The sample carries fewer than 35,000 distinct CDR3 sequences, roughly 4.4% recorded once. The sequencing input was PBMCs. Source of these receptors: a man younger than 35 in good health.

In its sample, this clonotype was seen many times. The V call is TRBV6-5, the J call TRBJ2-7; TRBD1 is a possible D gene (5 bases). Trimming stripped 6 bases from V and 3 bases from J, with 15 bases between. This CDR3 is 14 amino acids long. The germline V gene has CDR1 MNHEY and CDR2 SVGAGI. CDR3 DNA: TGTGCCAGCAGCCTGGGTTTAGGGGTCTACGAGCAGTACTTC. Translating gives CASSLGLGVYEQYF.

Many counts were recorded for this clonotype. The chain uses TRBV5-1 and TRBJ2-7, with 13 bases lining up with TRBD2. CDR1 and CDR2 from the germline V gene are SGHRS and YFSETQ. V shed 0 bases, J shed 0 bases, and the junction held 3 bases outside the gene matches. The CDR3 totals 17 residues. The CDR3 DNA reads TGCGCCAGCAGCTTGGGTGGGACTAGCGGGGACTCCTACGAGCAGTACTTC. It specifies CASSLGGTSGDSYEQYF.

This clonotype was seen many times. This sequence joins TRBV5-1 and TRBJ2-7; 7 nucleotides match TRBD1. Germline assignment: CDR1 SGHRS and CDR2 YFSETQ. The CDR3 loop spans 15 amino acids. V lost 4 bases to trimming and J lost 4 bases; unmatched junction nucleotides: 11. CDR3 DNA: TGCGCCAGCAGCGGTACCGGGACAGACCTTTACGAGCAGTACTTC. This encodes CASSGTGTDLYEQYF.

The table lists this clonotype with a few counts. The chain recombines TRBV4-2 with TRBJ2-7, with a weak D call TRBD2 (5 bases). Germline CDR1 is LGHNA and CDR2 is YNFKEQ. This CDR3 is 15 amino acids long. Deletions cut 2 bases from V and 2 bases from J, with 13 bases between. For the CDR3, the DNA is TGTGCCAGCAGCCAACTAGGACTGGGAACCTACGAGCAGTACTTC. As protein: CASSQLGLGTYEQYF.

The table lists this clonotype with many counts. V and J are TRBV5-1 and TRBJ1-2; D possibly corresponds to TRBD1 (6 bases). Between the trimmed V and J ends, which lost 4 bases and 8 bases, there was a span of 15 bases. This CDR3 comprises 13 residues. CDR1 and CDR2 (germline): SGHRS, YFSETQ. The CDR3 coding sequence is TGCGCCAGCAGCCCTGACAGGTCTTGGGGCTACACCTTC. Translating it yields CASSPDRSWGYTF.

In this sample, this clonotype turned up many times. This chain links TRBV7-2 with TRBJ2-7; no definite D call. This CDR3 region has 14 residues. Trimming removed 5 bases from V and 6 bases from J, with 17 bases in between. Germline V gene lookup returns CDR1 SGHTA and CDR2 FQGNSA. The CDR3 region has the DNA TGTGCCAGCAGCCGACAAGCAGACCTGGGCGAGCAGTACTTC. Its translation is CASSRQADLGEQYF.

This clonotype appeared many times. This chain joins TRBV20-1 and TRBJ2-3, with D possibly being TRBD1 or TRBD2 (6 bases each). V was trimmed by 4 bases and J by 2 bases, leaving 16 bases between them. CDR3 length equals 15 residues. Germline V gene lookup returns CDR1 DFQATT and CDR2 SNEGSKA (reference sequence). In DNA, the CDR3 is TGCAGTGCTACGACGGGGGCCTCCCCCACAGATACGCAGTATTTT. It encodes CSATTGASPTDTQYF.

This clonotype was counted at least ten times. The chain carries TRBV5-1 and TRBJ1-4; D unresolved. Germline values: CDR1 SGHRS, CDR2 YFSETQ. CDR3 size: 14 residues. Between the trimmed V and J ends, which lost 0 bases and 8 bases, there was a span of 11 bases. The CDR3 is CASSLGNPREKLFF. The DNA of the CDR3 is TGCGCCAGCAGCTTGGGGAATCCAAGGGAAAAACTGTTTTTT.

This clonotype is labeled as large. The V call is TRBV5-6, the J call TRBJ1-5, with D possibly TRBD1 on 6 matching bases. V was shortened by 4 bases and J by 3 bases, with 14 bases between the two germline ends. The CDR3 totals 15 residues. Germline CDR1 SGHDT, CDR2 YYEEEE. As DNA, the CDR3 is TGTGCCAGCAGCGTAACAGGGAGGGACAATCAGCCCCAGCATTTT. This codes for CASSVTGRDNQPQHF.

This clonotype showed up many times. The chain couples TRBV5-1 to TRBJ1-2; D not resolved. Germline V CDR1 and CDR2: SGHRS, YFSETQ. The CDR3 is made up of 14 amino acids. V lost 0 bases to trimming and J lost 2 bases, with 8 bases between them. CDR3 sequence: CASSLGAENYGYTF. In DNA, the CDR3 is TGCGCCAGCAGCTTGGGGGCGGAAAACTATGGCTACACCTTC.

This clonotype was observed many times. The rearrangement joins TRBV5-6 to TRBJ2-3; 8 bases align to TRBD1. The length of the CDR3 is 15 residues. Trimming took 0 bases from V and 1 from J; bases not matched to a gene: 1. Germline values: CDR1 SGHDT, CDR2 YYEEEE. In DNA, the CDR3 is TGTGCCAGCAGCTTGGTGACAGGGGGCACAGATACGCAGTATTTT. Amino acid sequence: CASSLVTGGTDTQYF.

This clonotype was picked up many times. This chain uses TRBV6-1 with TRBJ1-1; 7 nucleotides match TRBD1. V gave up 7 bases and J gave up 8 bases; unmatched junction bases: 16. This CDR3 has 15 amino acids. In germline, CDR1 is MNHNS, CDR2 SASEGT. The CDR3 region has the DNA TGTGCCAGCACCAATCCAGGGGGGCCGCGAGTCGAAGCTTTCTTT. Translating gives CASTNPGGPRVEAFF.

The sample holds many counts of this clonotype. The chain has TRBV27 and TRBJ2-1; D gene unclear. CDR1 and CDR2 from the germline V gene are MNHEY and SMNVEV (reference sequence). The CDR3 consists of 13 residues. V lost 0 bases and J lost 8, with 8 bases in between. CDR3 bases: TGTGCCAGCAGTTTATCGTATCTGGATGAGCAGTTCTTC. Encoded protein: CASSLSYLDEQFF.

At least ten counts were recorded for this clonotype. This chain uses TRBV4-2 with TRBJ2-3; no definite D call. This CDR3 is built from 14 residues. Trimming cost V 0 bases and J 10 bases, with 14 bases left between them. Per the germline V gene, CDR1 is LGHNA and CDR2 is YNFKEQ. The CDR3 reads CASSQDRALRAQYF. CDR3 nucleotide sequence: TGTGCCAGCAGCCAAGACCGAGCCCTAAGGGCGCAGTATTTT.

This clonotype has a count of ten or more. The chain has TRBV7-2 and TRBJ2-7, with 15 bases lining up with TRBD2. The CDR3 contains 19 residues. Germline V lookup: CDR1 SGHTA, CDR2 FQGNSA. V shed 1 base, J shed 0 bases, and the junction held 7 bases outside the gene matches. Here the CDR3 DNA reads TGTGCCAGCAGCTTAGTGGGGACTAGCGGGGGGTCTAGCTCCTACGAGCAGTACTTC. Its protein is CASSLVGTSGGSSSYEQYF. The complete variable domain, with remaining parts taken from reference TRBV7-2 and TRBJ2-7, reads GAGVSQSPSNKVTEKGKDVELRCDPISGHTALYWYRQSLGQGLEFLIYFQGNSAPDKSGLPSDRFSAERTGGSVSTLTIQRTQQEDSAVYLCASSLVGTSGGSSSYEQYFGPGTRLTVT.